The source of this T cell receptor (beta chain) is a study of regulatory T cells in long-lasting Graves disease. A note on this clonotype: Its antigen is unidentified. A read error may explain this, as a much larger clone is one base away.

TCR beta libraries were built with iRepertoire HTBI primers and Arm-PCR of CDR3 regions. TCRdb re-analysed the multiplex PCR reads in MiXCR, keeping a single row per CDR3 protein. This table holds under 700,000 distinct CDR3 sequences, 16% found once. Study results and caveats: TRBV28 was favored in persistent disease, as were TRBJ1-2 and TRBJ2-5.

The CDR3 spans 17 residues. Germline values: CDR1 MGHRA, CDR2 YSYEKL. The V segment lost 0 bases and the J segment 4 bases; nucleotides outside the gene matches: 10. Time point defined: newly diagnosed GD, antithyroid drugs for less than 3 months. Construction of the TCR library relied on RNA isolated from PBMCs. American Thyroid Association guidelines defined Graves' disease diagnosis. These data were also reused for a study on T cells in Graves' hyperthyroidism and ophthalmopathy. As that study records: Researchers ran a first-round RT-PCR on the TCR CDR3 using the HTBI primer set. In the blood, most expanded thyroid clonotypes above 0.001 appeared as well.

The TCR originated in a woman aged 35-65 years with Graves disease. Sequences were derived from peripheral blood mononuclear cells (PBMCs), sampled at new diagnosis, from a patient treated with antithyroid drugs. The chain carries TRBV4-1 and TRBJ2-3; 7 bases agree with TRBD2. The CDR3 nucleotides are TGCGCCAGCAGCCAAGAGCGGGGACTACTATGGGCAGATACGCAGTATTTT. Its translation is CASSQERGLLWADTQYF.